Shown below are 10 T cell receptor beta chains from a single sample sequenced in a study of cytomegalovirus exposure and HLA in healthy donors. It was with 60 Vbeta and 13 Jbeta primers that the PCR ran. Only in-frame clones appear in the TCRdb table, and some are missing; sequencing was by immunoSEQ multiplex PCR. The sample comprises fewer than 150,000 clones, about four fifths of which are singletons, and 4.1% rests with the top ten. The source material was PBMCs. The receptors here all came from a man aged 40-49 years in good health and CMV-seropositive.

The chain carries TRBV2 and TRBJ1-5; D remains unclear. Trimming shortened V by 8 bases and J by 3 bases, and 14 bases separated the two germline ends. Germline V gives CDR1 SNHLY, CDR2 FYNNEI. The CDR3 runs 14 residues. CDR3 DNA sequence: TGTGCCAGCCATCAGACGGGTATCAATCAGCCCCAGCATTTT. This gives the protein CASHQTGINQPQHF.

This rearrangement joins TRBV7-6 to TRBJ1-2; TRBD1 matches 7 bases. The CDR3 sequence is 18 residues long. Trimming cost V 3 bases and J 4 bases; bases outside gene matches: 17. The germline V gene encodes CDR1 SGHVS and CDR2 FNYEAQ. The CDR3 region has the DNA TGTGCCAGCAGCTTCCACGAACAACCGGGACAGAGAGGCTATGGCTACACCTTC. Protein product: CASSFHEQPGQRGYGYTF.

This chain links TRBV5-1 with TRBJ2-2, with D unresolved. The CDR3 extends over 13 amino acids. V dropped 3 bases and J dropped 1 base, with 4 bases sitting between them. CDR1 and CDR2 from the germline V gene are SGHRS and YFSETQ. The CDR3 loop reads CASSSLNTGELFF. As DNA, the CDR3 is TGCGCCAGCAGCTCCCTGAACACCGGGGAGCTGTTTTTT.

The chain joins TRBV5-1 to TRBJ1-1; possibly TRBD1 for D (6 bases). The germline gives CDR1 SGHRS, CDR2 YFSETQ. The CDR3 has 13 residues. Trimming took off 4 bases at V and 3 bases at J, with 10 bases between the two ends. As DNA, the CDR3 is TGCGCCAGCAGCACACAGGGAGACACTGAAGCTTTCTTT. Its translation: CASSTQGDTEAFF.

This clone was seen only a few times. The chain is built from TRBV6-5 and TRBJ1-4; D unclear. V was cut by 6 bases and J by 8 bases, with 16 bases left in between. CDR1 is MNHEY, CDR2 SVGAGI, per germline. The CDR3 contains 14 residues. DNA for the CDR3: TGTGCCAGCAGACCGACGACGGGTTGGGAAAAACTGTTTTTT. It codes for CASRPTTGWEKLFF.

The chain links TRBV27 to TRBJ2-1, with a weak D call TRBD1 (6 bases). V gave up 2 bases and J gave up 12 bases, with 11 bases separating them. CDR3 length: 12 residues. Germline values: CDR1 MNHEY, CDR2 SMNVEV (reference sequence). CDR3: CASSLSGRGQFF. CDR3 in DNA: TGTGCCAGCAGTTTAAGTGGCAGGGGGCAGTTCTTC.

This rearrangement joins TRBV7-8 to TRBJ2-1, with 8 bases that match TRBD1. This CDR3 comprises 13 residues. Germline V CDR1 and CDR2: SGHVS, FQNEAQ. Losses at the gene ends were 3 bases for V and 6 bases for J; bases not matched to a gene: 1. Written as DNA, the CDR3 is TGTGCCAGCAGCTTGGGACAGGTCAATGAGCAGTTCTTC. This sequence encodes CASSLGQVNEQFF.

This sequence joins TRBV5-1 and TRBJ1-4; no clear D gene. Per the germline V gene, CDR1 is SGHRS and CDR2 is YFSETQ. V was pared by 4 bases and J by 5 bases, with 18 bases between. The length of the CDR3 is 16 residues. The CDR3, as DNA: TGCGCCAGCAGCCCCCATTCGAGCTCGTCGAATGAAAAACTGTTTTTT. Translated: CASSPHSSSSNEKLFF.

The V gene is TRBV5-5, the J gene TRBJ2-2, with TRBD1 matching 9 bases. Germline V gives CDR1 SGHKS, CDR2 YYEKEE (reference sequence). The CDR3 is 18 amino acids. J gave up 6 bases and V 4 bases, and 16 bases lay outside the gene matches. The CDR3 DNA sequence: TGTGCCAGCAGCACCCGGGGCTGGACAGGGGTTTTCGCCGGGGAGCTGTTTTTT. Its translation: CASSTRGWTGVFAGELFF.

The chain employs TRBV9 and TRBJ2-7; D is ambiguous. Trimming removed 0 bases from V and 6 bases from J, with 10 bases in between. The CDR3 spans 13 residues. CDR1 and CDR2 (germline): SGDLS, YYNGEE. Here the CDR3 DNA reads TGTGCCAGCAGCGTAGGCACCGGCGGCGAGCAGTACTTC. It translates to CASSVGTGGEQYF.